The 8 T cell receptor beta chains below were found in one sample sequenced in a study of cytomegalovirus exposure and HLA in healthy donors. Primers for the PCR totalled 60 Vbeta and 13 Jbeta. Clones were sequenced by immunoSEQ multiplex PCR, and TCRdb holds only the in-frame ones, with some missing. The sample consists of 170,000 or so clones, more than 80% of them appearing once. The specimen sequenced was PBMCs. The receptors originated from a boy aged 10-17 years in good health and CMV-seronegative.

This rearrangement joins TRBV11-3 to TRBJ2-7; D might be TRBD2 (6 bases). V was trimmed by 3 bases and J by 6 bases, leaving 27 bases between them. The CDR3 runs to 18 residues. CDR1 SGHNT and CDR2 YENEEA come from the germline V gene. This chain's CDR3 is CASSFPQGLTGLFTEQYF. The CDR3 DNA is TGTGCCAGCAGCTTCCCACAAGGGTTGACGGGACTCTTCACCGAGCAGTACTTC.

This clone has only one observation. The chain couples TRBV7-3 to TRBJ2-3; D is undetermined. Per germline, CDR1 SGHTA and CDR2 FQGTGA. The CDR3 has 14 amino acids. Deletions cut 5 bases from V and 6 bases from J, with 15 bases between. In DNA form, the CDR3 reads TGTGCCAGCAGCGTTGGCCTTCCGTCGGATACGCAGTATTTT. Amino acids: CASSVGLPSDTQYF.

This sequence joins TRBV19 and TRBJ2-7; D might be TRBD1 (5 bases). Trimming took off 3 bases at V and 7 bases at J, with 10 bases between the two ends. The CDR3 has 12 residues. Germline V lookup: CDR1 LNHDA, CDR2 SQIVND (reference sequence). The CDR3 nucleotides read TGTGCCAGTAGTATCCTTGCAGGGGAGCAGTACTTC. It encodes CASSILAGEQYF.

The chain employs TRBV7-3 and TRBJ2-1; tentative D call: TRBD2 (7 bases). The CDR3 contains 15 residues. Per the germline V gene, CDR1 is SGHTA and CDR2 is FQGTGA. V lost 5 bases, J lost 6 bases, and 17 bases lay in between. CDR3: CASSRGARGGNEQFF. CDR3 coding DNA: TGTGCCAGCAGCCGGGGGGCTAGGGGGGGCAATGAGCAGTTCTTC.

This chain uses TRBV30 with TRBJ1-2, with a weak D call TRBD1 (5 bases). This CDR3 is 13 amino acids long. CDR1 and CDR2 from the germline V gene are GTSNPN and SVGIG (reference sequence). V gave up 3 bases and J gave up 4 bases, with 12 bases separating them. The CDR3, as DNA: TGTGCCTGGAGACAGGTTCCCTCCTATGGCTACACCTTC. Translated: CAWRQVPSYGYTF.

CDR3 in DNA: TGTGCCAGCAGCGTAGCACTAGCGGGAGGGACAGATACGCAGTATTTT. Translating gives CASSVALAGGTDTQYF. J is TRBJ2-3 and V is TRBV9; 13 nucleotides agree with TRBD2. Germline CDR1 is SGDLS and CDR2 is YYNGEE. The J segment lost 3 bases and the V segment lost 0 bases, leaving 1 base of the junction unmatched. The CDR3 is 16 residues long.

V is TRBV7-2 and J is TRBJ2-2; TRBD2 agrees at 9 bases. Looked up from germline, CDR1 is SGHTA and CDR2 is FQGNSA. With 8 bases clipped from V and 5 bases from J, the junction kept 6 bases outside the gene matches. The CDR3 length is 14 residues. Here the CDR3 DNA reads TGTGCCAGCTCGAATAGCGGGAGTACCGGGGAGCTGTTTTTT. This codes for CASSNSGSTGELFF.

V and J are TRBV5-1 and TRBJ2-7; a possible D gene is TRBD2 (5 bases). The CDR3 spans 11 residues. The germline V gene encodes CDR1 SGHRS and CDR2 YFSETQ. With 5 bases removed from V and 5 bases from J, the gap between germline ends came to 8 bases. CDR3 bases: TGCGCCAGCAGTGAGGGAAACGAGCAGTACTTC. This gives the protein CASSEGNEQYF.